The entry below describes one T cell receptor beta chain. This clone came up once. Its antigen is not yet known. There are no base qualities to consult, and no much larger clone falls within one base. The sample comes from a study of blood T cell repertoires in COVID-19 (dated by TCRdb to the early 2020s). The study in broad terms: The collaborator samples originated in the United States, Italy and Spain and spanned the acute and convalescent phases of COVID-19. The prospective study material was composed of cDNA or gDNA derived from T cells, B-cell-depleted T cells, or PBMCs. Subjects who had been exposed to COVID-19, were actively infected with it, or had recovered from it provided the deeply sampled blood TCRbeta repertoires that made up the dataset. The repertoires were made available in a free public database intended to serve as a resource for research on the immune response to SARS-CoV-2. The samples were drawn from two sources: the first 160 participants of the ongoing ImmuneRACE study, and 1,000 to 1,500 subjects contributed by 6 global collaborators. The sample metadata nearly always contained a de-identified subject ID, COVID-19 status, age in years and sex. Where HLA class I and class II types were available, the types were taken from metadata supplied by the sample provider, not from assay-based typing.

CDR1 and CDR2 are read off the germline V gene as SGHTA and FQGTGA. From V the trimming removes 5 bases and from J it removes 4 bases, while the gene matches leave 5 bases of the junction unaccounted for. The CDR3 runs 14 amino acids, cysteine and phenylalanine included. CDR3 DNA only is kept here, 42 bases in frame from base 1. Collaborating institutions collected whole blood in K2EDTA tubes following their own protocols. For TCRbeta analysis, collaborator samples were shipped as frozen whole blood, as isolated PBMCs, or as DNA extracted from either sample type. TCRbeta CDR3 regions were amplified from genomic DNA by means of the immunoSEQ Assay, a bias-controlled multiplex PCR. In the original analysis: The number of nucleated cells in each sample was estimated by amplification of reference gene primers within the assay. Sequence reads were collapsed and filtered to measure the absolute abundance of every unique TCRbeta CDR3 rearrangement. For each sample, productive Simpson clonality was calculated by taking the square root of Simpson's diversity index across productive rearrangements. In TCRdb, the immuneACCESS table is reduced to in-frame sequences with V and J assigned. These tables do not hold every clone; where another copy was compared, an unresolved V gene accounts for under half, and the others remain unexplained. V and J calls and clone size follow that table, whereas D and trimming were derived from the DNA. For this sample there are 110,000 to 150,000 clones; about three quarters appear just once. The ten largest make up around 14% of the sample.

On the study overall, not on this receptor specifically: The quantity of clinical and demographic metadata differed by source and by participant and was supplied without curation.

The chain was built from TRBV7-3 and TRBJ2-3; TRBD1 agrees with 8 junctional bases. Sequenced sample: peripheral blood. The receptor was derived from an older man with acute or convalescent COVID-19. The sequenced DNA: TGTGCCAGCAGCCCCGGACAGGGAGCAGATACGCAGTATTTT. Its protein product is CASSPGQGADTQYF.